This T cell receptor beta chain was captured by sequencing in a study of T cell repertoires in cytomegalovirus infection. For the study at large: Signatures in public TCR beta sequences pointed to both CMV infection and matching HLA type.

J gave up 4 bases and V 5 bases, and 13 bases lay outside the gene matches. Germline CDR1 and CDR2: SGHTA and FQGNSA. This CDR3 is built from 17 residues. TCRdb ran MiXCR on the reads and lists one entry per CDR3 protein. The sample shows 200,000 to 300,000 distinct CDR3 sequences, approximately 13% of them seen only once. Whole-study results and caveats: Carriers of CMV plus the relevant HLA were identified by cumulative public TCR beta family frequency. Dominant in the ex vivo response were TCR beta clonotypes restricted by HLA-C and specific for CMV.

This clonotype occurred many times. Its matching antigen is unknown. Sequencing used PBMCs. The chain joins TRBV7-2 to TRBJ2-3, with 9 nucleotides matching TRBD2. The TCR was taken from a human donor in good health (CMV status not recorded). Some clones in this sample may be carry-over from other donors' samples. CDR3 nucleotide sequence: TGTGCCAGCAGCCGCGGTGGTAGCGGGAGCGCCGCAGATACGCAGTATTTT. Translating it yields CASSRGGSGSAADTQYF.